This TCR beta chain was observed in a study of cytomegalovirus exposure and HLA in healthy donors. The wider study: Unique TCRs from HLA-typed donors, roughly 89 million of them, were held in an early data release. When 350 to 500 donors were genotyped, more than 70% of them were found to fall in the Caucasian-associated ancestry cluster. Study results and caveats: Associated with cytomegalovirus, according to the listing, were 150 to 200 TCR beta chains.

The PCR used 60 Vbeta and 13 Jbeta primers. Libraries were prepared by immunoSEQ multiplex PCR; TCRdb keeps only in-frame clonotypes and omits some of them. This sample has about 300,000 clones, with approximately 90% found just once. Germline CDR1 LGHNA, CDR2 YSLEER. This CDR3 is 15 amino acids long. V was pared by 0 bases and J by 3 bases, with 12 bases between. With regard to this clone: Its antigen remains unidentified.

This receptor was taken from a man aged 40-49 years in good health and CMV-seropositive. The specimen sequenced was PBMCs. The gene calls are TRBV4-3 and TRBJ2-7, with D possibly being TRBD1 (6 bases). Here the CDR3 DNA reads TGCGCCAGCAGCCAAGATCTGGGGGCTCTCTACGAGCAGTACTTC. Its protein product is CASSQDLGALYEQYF.